The clone carrying this TCR beta chain was recorded a few times. Its antigen is unidentified. Deletions cut 5 bases from V and 10 bases from J, with 21 bases between. Germline V lookup: CDR1 MDHEN, CDR2 SYDVKM. This CDR3 is 15 amino acids long. The sample is drawn from a study of CD8 T cells in ankylosing spondylitis. Molecular-barcoded quantitative 5'-RACE produced these TCR beta libraries. TCRdb passed the 5' RACE reads through MiXCR, listing each CDR3 protein once. Of 350,000 or so distinct CDR3 sequences in the sample, around 15% were seen once. Whole-study findings and limits: Characteristic, it appeared, of ankylosing spondylitis blood was a TCR beta motif of fewer than 10 highly homologous variants. Earlier reports found some motif variants in synovial fluid and blood in reactive arthritis.

Sequenced material: blood, either unsorted or a sorted T cell fraction (not recorded which). The source is a male donor with ankylosing spondylitis or in good health (not recorded which). The rearrangement uses TRBV28 and TRBJ2-1, with D maybe TRBD2 (5 bases). Written as DNA, the CDR3 is TGTGCCAGCAGTATACCGGGCCTCGGGGTTGGAGAGCAGTTCTTC. It yields the protein CASSIPGLGVGEQFF.